A single sample gave rise to the 18 T cell receptor beta chains below, sequenced in a study of beta chain features in type 1 diabetes. TCRB transcripts that were expressed got sequenced, as all of the isolated RNA had been reverse transcribed. Clones were read by immunoSEQ multiplex PCR, and TCRdb kept only the in-frame ones, dropping some. The data show about 220,000 clones, with roughly a tenth seen just once and roughly 1.3% held by the top ten. Sequencing was performed on central memory CD4+ T cells from blood. These receptors originate from a young man in good health.

CDR3 sequence (DNA): TGTGCCAGCAGCCCAACGGGGACAGACGATGAAAAACTGTTTTTT. This gives the protein CASSPTGTDDEKLFF. The chain has TRBV5-6 and TRBJ1-4; TRBD1 matches at 7 bases. The junction had 9 bases not matched to a gene; V was cut back by 4 bases and J by 6 bases. This CDR3 is built from 15 residues. Germline-derived CDR1 and CDR2 are SGHDT and YYEEEE.

Concerning this clone itself: Other DNA sequences from this sample encode an identical CDR3 as well. The rearrangement links TRBV20-1 to TRBJ2-7; unclear D gene. This CDR3 comprises 10 residues. The V gene's germline CDR1 is DFQATT and CDR2 SNEGSKA (reference sequence). The V gene lost 6 bases and the J gene lost 5 bases, with 8 bases spanning the gap. Here the CDR3 reads CSASHHEQYF. The CDR3 DNA sequence: TGCAGTGCCTCCCACCACGAGCAGTACTTC.

CDR3 loop: CASSQDRWEPNNEQFF. In DNA form, the CDR3 reads TGCGCCAGCAGCCAAGATCGGTGGGAGCCCAACAATGAGCAGTTCTTC. The chain uses TRBV4-3 and TRBJ2-1, with TRBD2 as a possible D gene (5 bases). The CDR3 runs 16 residues. V gave up 0 bases and J gave up 5 bases, with 14 bases separating them. Germline V CDR1 and CDR2: LGHNA, YSLEER.

CDR3: CASSLVTGETQYF. DNA of the CDR3: TGTGCCAGCAGTTTAGTCACAGGGGAGACCCAGTACTTC. The chain employs TRBV28 and TRBJ2-5; TRBD1 might be the D (6 bases). V lost 2 bases, J lost 5 bases, and 9 bases lay in between. Germline-derived CDR1 and CDR2 are MDHEN and SYDVKM. This CDR3 spans 13 amino acids.

The genes are TRBV10-3 and TRBJ2-2; D is unresolved. This CDR3 is built from 12 residues. V lost 0 bases and J 9 bases, leaving 5 bases between the germline ends. The germline V gene has CDR1 ENHRY and CDR2 SYGVKD. The DNA for the CDR3 is TGTGCCATCAGTGAGTCAGGGAGGGAGCTGTTTTTT. It encodes CAISESGRELFF.

J is TRBJ2-5 and V is TRBV7-3, with 10 bases fitting TRBD2. From germline, CDR1 is SGHTA and CDR2 FQGTGA. V trimming: 2 bases; J trimming: 2 bases; junction bases outside the gene matches: 5. The CDR3 is made up of 16 amino acids. DNA of the CDR3: TGTGCCAGCAGCTTACTAGCGGGAGTGGAGCAAGAGACCCAGTACTTC. It is translated as CASSLLAGVEQETQYF. Supplemented by reference TRBV7-3 and TRBJ2-5, the full variable domain reads GAGVSQTPSNKVTEKGKYVELRCDPISGHTALYWYRQSLGQGPEFLIYFQGTGAADDSGLPNDRFFAVRPEGSVSTLKIQRTERGDSAVYLCASSLLAGVEQETQYFGPGTRLLVL.

This clone came up a few times. The gene calls are TRBV7-2 and TRBJ2-1; D may be TRBD2 (6 bases). Germline assignment: CDR1 SGHTA and CDR2 FQGNSA. V lost 2 bases and J lost 8, with 10 bases in between. This CDR3 comprises 13 residues. CDR3 loop: CASSLRRDDEQFF. As DNA, the CDR3 is TGTGCCAGCAGCTTAAGGAGGGATGATGAGCAGTTCTTC.

The table lists this clone with a few counts. J is TRBJ2-1 and V is TRBV4-1, with 8 bases lining up with TRBD2. The CDR3 is made up of 16 amino acids. V lost 3 bases to trimming and J lost 9 bases; unmatched junction nucleotides: 13. Germline values: CDR1 MGHRA, CDR2 YSYEKL. The CDR3 protein is CASSHHREGARGEQFF. The CDR3 DNA reads as TGCGCCAGCAGCCATCACCGGGAGGGAGCTCGGGGTGAGCAGTTCTTC.

This clone was found a few times. The chain couples TRBV5-1 to TRBJ2-7; 7 nucleotides align to TRBD2. CDR1 and CDR2 (germline): SGHRS, YFSETQ. The CDR3 covers 16 residues. The V segment lost 3 bases and the J segment 0 bases; nucleotides outside the gene matches: 9. The CDR3 here is CASSSTSAINSYEQYF. CDR3 DNA: TGCGCCAGCAGCTCTACTAGCGCCATAAACTCCTACGAGCAGTACTTC.

The DNA for the CDR3 is TGTGCCAGCAGCTTAGGACTTCAGGGGGTCACTGAAGCTTTCTTT. Its protein product is CASSLGLQGVTEAFF. The rearrangement links TRBV7-6 to TRBJ1-1; 7 nucleotides line up with TRBD1. V was clipped by 1 base and J by 4 bases; unmatched bases: 6. In germline, CDR1 is SGHVS, CDR2 FNYEAQ. The CDR3 spans 15 residues.

This clone was counted a few times. The CDR3 carries no conserved terminal phenylalanine or tryptophan, so it likely arises from a read error. The DNA is omitted, as the CDR3 cannot be located on it reliably, and the CDR3 follows TCRdb's listing. The chain recombines TRBV29-1 with TRBJ2-7. Germline V gives CDR1 SQVTM, CDR2 ANQGSEA. The CDR3 spans 8 residues, counting both ends. The CDR3 region is CSPRLLSL.

The chain employs TRBV5-1 and TRBJ1-1; TRBD1 agrees at 7 bases. CDR1 and CDR2 from the germline V gene are SGHRS and YFSETQ. The CDR3 is 13 residues long. Trimming cost V 2 bases and J 5 bases; bases outside gene matches: 3. CDR3 sequence: CASSFTGETEAFF. In nucleotides, the CDR3 is TGCGCCAGCAGCTTCACAGGGGAAACTGAAGCTTTCTTT.

This clone showed up just a few times. The same CDR3 can be traced to other DNA sequences in this sample. The chain carries TRBV5-1 and TRBJ2-7; D gene unclear. This CDR3 is built from 14 residues. Trimming removed 2 bases at V and 2 bases at J, with 11 bases between. In germline, CDR1 is SGHRS, CDR2 YFSETQ. The CDR3 DNA reads TGCGCCAGCAGCTTTGGCACCTCCGCCTACGAGCAGTACTTC. Protein sequence: CASSFGTSAYEQYF.

This clone was detected a few times. The genes are TRBV9 and TRBJ2-1; D unclear. The CDR3 consists of 13 residues. Trimming took 0 bases from V and 11 from J, leaving 12 bases between them. In germline, CDR1 is SGDLS, CDR2 YYNGEE. The CDR3 loop reads CASSVGGFSKQFF. DNA of the CDR3: TGTGCCAGCAGCGTAGGTGGGTTCTCAAAGCAGTTCTTC.

This clone was seen only a few times. The DNA for the CDR3 is TGTGCCAGCAGCTTTACAGGGACAGGGAACACTGAAGCTTTCTTT. Translation: CASSFTGTGNTEAFF. The V call is TRBV7-2, the J call TRBJ1-1; 8 nucleotides agree with TRBD1. The junction had 4 bases not matched to a gene; V was cut back by 3 bases and J by 1 base. The CDR3 length is 15 residues. Looked up from germline, CDR1 is SGHTA and CDR2 is FQGNSA. The full variable domain, with the rest looked up from reference TRBV7-2 and TRBJ1-1, is GAGVSQSPSNKVTEKGKDVELRCDPISGHTALYWYRQSLGQGLEFLIYFQGNSAPDKSGLPSDRFSAERTGGSVSTLTIQRTQQEDSAVYLCASSFTGTGNTEAFFGQGTRLTVV.

This clone was seen only a few times. This rearrangement joins TRBV4-1 to TRBJ2-5; D is unresolved. Germline values: CDR1 MGHRA, CDR2 YSYEKL. Deletions cut 1 base from V and 1 base from J, with 7 bases between. CDR3 length equals 14 residues. The CDR3 DNA reads TGCGCCAGCAGCCAAGTTGTTTTCCAAGAGACCCAGTACTTC. This encodes CASSQVVFQETQYF.

Written as DNA, the CDR3 is TGTGCCTGGAGTGTAAGCAGTGGCTACACCTTC. Encoded protein: CAWSVSSGYTF. The V and J genes are TRBV30 and TRBJ1-2; no definite D call. In germline, CDR1 is GTSNPN, CDR2 SVGIG (reference sequence). Trimming removed 0 bases from V and 7 bases from J, with 6 bases in between. This CDR3 is 11 amino acids long. The entire variable domain, with the rest obtained from reference TRBV30 and TRBJ1-2, is as follows: SQTIHQWPATLVQPVGSPLSLECTVEGTSNPNLYWYRQAAGRGLQLLFYSVGIGQISSEVPQNLSASRPQDRQFILSSKKLLLSDSGFYLCAWSVSSGYTFGSGTRLTVV.

Worth noting for this clone: A far larger clone lies a single base away; this is likely a read error. V is TRBV29-1 and J is TRBJ2-1; the D is unclear. The length of the CDR3 is 11 residues. Germline CDR1 and CDR2: SQVTM and ANQGSEA. CDR3: CSDEPGDEQFF. The DNA of the CDR3 is TGCAGCGATGAACCTGGGGATGAGCAGTTCTTC.